A single sample is the source of the 30 T cell receptor beta chains below, sequenced in a study of blood T cell repertoires in COVID-19. Profiling relied on immunoSEQ multiplex PCR, and the TCRdb table lists in-frame clones only, not all of them. The table records 330,000 or so clones, more than 75% of them present only once. Sequences were obtained from PBMCs or T cells enriched from blood (not recorded which). These receptor sequences come from a middle-aged man in a cohort exposed to, infected with or recovered from COVID-19 (not recorded which).

V usage is TRBV3-1 (or the pseudogene TRBV3-2) and J usage is TRBJ2-2; TRBD2 matches at 7 bases. The germline V gene encodes CDR1 LGHDT and CDR2 YNNKEL (reference sequence). The CDR3 loop spans 17 amino acids. Trimming removed 0 bases from V and 3 bases from J; junction bases left unmatched: 7. The CDR3 DNA sequence: TGTGCCAGCAGCCAAGACCCCGGGGGAGGGTACACCGGGGAGCTGTTTTTT. It translates to CASSQDPGGGYTGELFF.

The V and J genes are TRBV10-3 and TRBJ2-2, with 10 nucleotides matching TRBD1. Per the germline V gene, CDR1 is ENHRY and CDR2 is SYGVKD. The CDR3 totals 16 residues. V shed 6 bases and J 2 bases; nucleotides not matched to a gene: 6. The CDR3: CAIRLGDRGNTGELFF. DNA of the CDR3: TGTGCCATCAGATTGGGGGACAGGGGTAACACCGGGGAGCTGTTTTTT.

J is TRBJ2-7 and V is TRBV2; 9 bases are shared with TRBD1. With V trimmed by 2 bases and J by 0 bases, 5 bases remained unmatched. In germline, CDR1 is SNHLY, CDR2 FYNNEI. This CDR3 comprises 16 residues. In nucleotides, the CDR3 is TGTGCCAGCAGTGAATCCGGGACAGGGCTCTCCTACGAGCAGTACTTC. Translating gives CASSESGTGLSYEQYF.

Regarding this clone: The junction departs from the called germline gene at one end, perhaps through a read error. J is TRBJ2-3 and V is TRBV6-4, with 14 positions matching TRBD2. Germline assignment: CDR1 MRHNA and CDR2 SNTAGT. CDR3 length equals 14 residues. CDR3 amino acids: CASSDTWTSGRIHF. As DNA, the CDR3 is TGTGCCAGCAGTGATACCTGGACTAGCGGGAGGATACATTTT.

This sequence joins TRBV27 and TRBJ1-1, with 9 bases identical to TRBD1. Germline lookup yields CDR1 MNHEY and CDR2 SMNVEV (reference sequence). The CDR3 is 18 residues long. J gave up 1 base and V 5 bases, and 14 bases lay outside the gene matches. CDR3 protein: CASSKTGTGRGRNTEAFF. CDR3 nucleotide sequence: TGTGCCAGCAGTAAAACCGGGACAGGGAGAGGTCGGAACACTGAAGCTTTCTTT.

The chain is built from TRBV5-1 and TRBJ1-2; TRBD1 agrees at 10 bases. Germline V lookup: CDR1 SGHRS, CDR2 YFSETQ. Losses at the gene ends were 0 bases for V and 6 bases for J; bases not matched to a gene: 5. The CDR3 loop spans 15 amino acids. The CDR3 here is CASSLGGQGGDGYTF. CDR3 coding DNA: TGCGCCAGCAGCTTGGGTGGACAGGGGGGAGATGGCTACACCTTC.

This clone was picked up one time. The chain has TRBV5-8 and TRBJ1-1; no definite D call. Trimming shortened V by 1 base and J by 3 bases, and 10 bases separated the two germline ends. The V gene's germline CDR1 is SGHTS and CDR2 YDEGEE. This CDR3 spans 14 amino acids. CDR3 amino acids: CASSLKSGYTEAFF. In DNA form, the CDR3 reads TGTGCCAGCAGCTTGAAATCAGGTTACACTGAAGCTTTCTTT.

In nucleotides, the CDR3 is TGTGCCAGCAGCCCGGGACTAGCGGGAGGAAAAACCGGGGAGCTGTTTTTT. It specifies CASSPGLAGGKTGELFF. V gene TRBV7-9 combines with J gene TRBJ2-2; TRBD2 agrees at 15 bases. The germline V gene has CDR1 SEHNR and CDR2 FQNEAQ (reference sequence). The CDR3 covers 17 residues. Trimming removed 5 bases from V and 5 bases from J; junction bases left unmatched: 6.

The chain is built from TRBV6-1 and TRBJ2-1; D is unclear. CDR3 length: 12 amino acids. Trimming pared 0 bases from V and 6 bases from J, leaving 3 bases between. Germline CDR1 MNHNS, CDR2 SASEGT. In DNA, the CDR3 is TGTGCCAGCAGTGAAGCCATCAATGAGCAGTTCTTC. It is translated as CASSEAINEQFF.

This clone was counted between two and nine times. The rearrangement joins TRBV5-5 to TRBJ1-2, with 8 bases matching TRBD1. Per germline, CDR1 SGHKS and CDR2 YYEKEE (reference sequence). This CDR3 contains 15 residues. The V and J ends lost 4 bases and 3 bases, in that order; junction bases with no gene match: 8. Here the CDR3 reads CASSPQDRAYYGYTF. CDR3 in DNA: TGTGCCAGCAGCCCACAGGACAGGGCCTACTATGGCTACACCTTC.

About this clone: At one end the junction does not follow the germline gene, possibly because of a read error. The V and J genes are TRBV2 and TRBJ2-1; D possibly corresponds to TRBD1 (5 bases). The CDR3 consists of 13 residues. CDR1 is SNHLY, CDR2 FYNNEI, per germline. The CDR3 DNA reads as TGTGCCAGCAGTGATCGGTCTGGATCTTTCAGGGTCTTC. It yields the protein CASSDRSGSFRVF.

This rearrangement joins TRBV29-1 to TRBJ1-1, with D uncertain. Trimming took 3 bases from V and 1 from J, leaving 6 bases between them. The germline CDR1 and CDR2 sequences are SQVTM and ANQGSEA. This CDR3 is built from 12 residues. CDR3 bases: TGCAGCGTTGACTCACAGAACACTGAAGCTTTCTTT. This sequence encodes CSVDSQNTEAFF.

This chain connects TRBV6-5 to TRBJ2-7, with 8 bases identical to TRBD1. Germline trimming cut 6 bases from V and 1 base from J; bases unmatched to any gene: 5. The CDR3 is made up of 14 amino acids. Germline values: CDR1 MNHEY, CDR2 SVGAGI. The CDR3: CASSGTGTSYEQYF. CDR3 DNA sequence: TGTGCCAGCAGCGGGACAGGAACTTCCTACGAGCAGTACTTC.

J is TRBJ2-1 and V is TRBV3-1 (or the pseudogene TRBV3-2); 7 nucleotides line up with TRBD1. Trimming removed 7 bases from V and 9 bases from J; junction bases left unmatched: 9. Per germline, CDR1 LGHDT and CDR2 YNNKEL (reference sequence). CDR3 length: 13 amino acids. CDR3 sequence reads: CASTPRGPGEQFF. The CDR3 DNA is TGTGCCAGCACCCCAAGGGGGCCCGGTGAGCAGTTCTTC.

This chain links TRBV2 with TRBJ2-2; D is ambiguous. V lost 0 bases to trimming and J lost 4 bases, with 9 bases between them. Germline-derived CDR1 and CDR2 are SNHLY and FYNNEI. This CDR3 contains 15 residues. CDR3 bases: TGTGCCAGCAGTGAAGCTCCCGGGTTCACCGGGGAGCTGTTTTTT. Translation gives CASSEAPGFTGELFF.

This clone showed up just a few times. The rearrangement links TRBV19 to TRBJ1-2; a possible D gene is TRBD1 (5 bases). The CDR3 has 15 residues. V lost 2 bases and J 2 bases, leaving 12 bases between the germline ends. CDR1 is LNHDA and CDR2 is SQIVND in the germline V gene (reference sequence). In nucleotides, the CDR3 is TGTGCCAGTAGTATAAACTTGTCAGGGAACTATGGCTACACCTTC. It codes for CASSINLSGNYGYTF.

The chain is built from TRBV14 and TRBJ1-4; D gene ambiguous. The CDR3 extends over 13 amino acids. Germline-derived CDR1 and CDR2 are SGHDN and FVKESK. V was clipped by 1 base and J by 10 bases, with 10 bases between them. For the CDR3, the DNA is TGTGCCAGCAGCCAAGGTATAGCGGGAAAACTGTTTTTT. It codes for CASSQGIAGKLFF. The variable domain in full, completed from reference TRBV14 and TRBJ1-4, reads EAGVTQFPSHSVIEKGQTVTLRCDPISGHDNLYWYRRVMGKEIKFLLHFVKESKQDESGMPNNRFLAERTGGTYSTLKVQPAELEDSGVYFCASSQGIAGKLFFGSGTQLSVL.

The rearrangement links TRBV7-3 to TRBJ1-1, with a weak D call TRBD1 (5 bases). The CDR3 covers 15 residues. Germline CDR1 reads SGHTA; CDR2 reads FQGTGA. The V end was cut by 1 base, the J end by 4 bases, with 13 bases between. The CDR3: CASSLNQGSGTEAFF. CDR3 in DNA: TGTGCCAGCAGCTTAAATCAGGGTTCGGGCACTGAAGCTTTCTTT.

This clone was counted a single time. The CDR3 loop is CASTWGGLGYGYTF. The CDR3 DNA sequence: TGTGCCAGCACCTGGGGGGGGTTGGGCTATGGCTACACCTTC. The chain combines TRBV28 with TRBJ1-2; perhaps TRBD1 as D (5 bases). Germline V gene data show CDR1 as MDHEN and CDR2 as SYDVKM. This CDR3 is 14 amino acids long. V lost 7 bases, J lost 4 bases, and 16 bases lay in between.

The CDR3 DNA reads TGTGCCAGCAGCACCCTCTACAGGGACACCGGGGAGCTGTTTTTT. Protein: CASSTLYRDTGELFF. The V and J genes are TRBV13 and TRBJ2-2, with D possibly TRBD1 on 6 matching bases. This CDR3 contains 15 residues. Germline CDR1 is PRHDT and CDR2 is FYEKMQ (reference sequence). V was cut by 5 bases and J by 3 bases, with 13 bases left in between.

In its sample, this clone was seen once. The same CDR3 arises from other DNA sequences in this sample as well. The CDR3 here is CSVETSGTSYEQYF. The DNA for the CDR3 is TGCAGCGTAGAGACTAGCGGGACCTCCTACGAGCAGTACTTC. The chain combines TRBV29-1 with TRBJ2-7, with 11 bases identical to TRBD2. CDR1 is SQVTM and CDR2 is ANQGSEA in the germline V gene. The CDR3 loop spans 14 amino acids. Trimming took 6 bases from V and 0 from J; bases not matched to a gene: 4.

The V call is TRBV7-8, the J call TRBJ1-2, with D maybe TRBD1 (6 bases). Trimming stripped 5 bases from V and 7 bases from J, with 14 bases between. The V gene's germline CDR1 is SGHVS and CDR2 FQNEAQ. The CDR3 consists of 13 residues. The CDR3 loop is CASSTGSTRGYTF. CDR3 DNA: TGTGCCAGCAGCACAGGGTCGACACGTGGCTACACCTTC.

The genes are TRBV6-5 and TRBJ2-7; 9 nucleotides match TRBD1. The V and J ends lost 0 bases and 1 base, in that order; junction bases with no gene match: 1. The CDR3 length is 15 residues. Looked up from germline, CDR1 is MNHEY and CDR2 is SVGAGI. CDR3 bases: TGTGCCAGCAGTTACTCGGGGACAGGGTCCTACGAGCAGTACTTC. It yields the protein CASSYSGTGSYEQYF.

The chain links TRBV6-1 to TRBJ1-6, with 7 bases matching TRBD1. V was clipped by 1 base and J by 10 bases; unmatched bases: 4. Germline V gene sequence: CDR1 MNHNS, CDR2 SASEGT. The CDR3 is 14 residues long. The chain's CDR3 is CASSEVQGDSPLHF. The CDR3 DNA reads as TGTGCCAGCAGTGAAGTTCAGGGGGACTCACCCCTCCACTTT.

This sequence joins TRBV6-5 and TRBJ1-1; D is undetermined. CDR3 length equals 14 residues. Germline CDR1 is MNHEY and CDR2 is SVGAGI. The V gene lost 6 bases and the J gene lost 0 bases, with 11 bases spanning the gap. The chain's CDR3 is CASSSNSLNTEAFF. The CDR3 DNA follows: TGTGCCAGCAGCTCTAACAGTCTGAACACTGAAGCTTTCTTT.

The genes are TRBV9 and TRBJ1-1; D is possibly TRBD1 (6 bases). CDR3 length: 14 residues. V was trimmed by 5 bases and J by 6 bases, leaving 17 bases between them. Germline values: CDR1 SGDLS, CDR2 YYNGEE. This chain's CDR3 is CASSATGLEAEAFF. As DNA, the CDR3 is TGTGCCAGCAGTGCCACAGGGTTGGAGGCTGAAGCTTTCTTT.

The chain couples TRBV5-4 to TRBJ2-7, with D tentatively TRBD2 (5 bases). The CDR3 loop spans 16 amino acids. Trimming stripped 4 bases from V and 2 bases from J, with 19 bases between. Per the germline V gene, CDR1 is SGHNT and CDR2 is YYREEE (reference sequence). This CDR3 reads CASSRQAGEGPYEQYF. In DNA, the CDR3 is TGTGCCAGCAGCCGGCAGGCGGGTGAGGGTCCCTACGAGCAGTACTTC.

This clone is a singleton in its sample. This chain links TRBV27 with TRBJ2-1, with 7 bases lining up with TRBD1. Trimming cost V 6 bases and J 0 bases; bases outside gene matches: 11. There are 17 residues in the CDR3. Germline V gene lookup returns CDR1 MNHEY and CDR2 SMNVEV (reference sequence). CDR3 sequence (DNA): TGTGCCAGCAGCCAAAAACCGGGACAGAGCTCCTACAATGAGCAGTTCTTC. This gives the protein CASSQKPGQSSYNEQFF.

The chain joins TRBV11-2 to TRBJ1-1, with D perhaps matching TRBD1 (6 bases). Germline V gives CDR1 SGHAT, CDR2 FQNNGV. The germline V and J ends were trimmed by 5 bases and 4 bases, with 14 bases remaining between them. The CDR3 spans 14 residues. CDR3 residues: CASSVKQGGTEAFF. The CDR3, as DNA: TGTGCCAGCAGCGTAAAACAGGGCGGCACTGAAGCTTTCTTT.

The rearrangement links TRBV7-2 to TRBJ2-2, with D unresolved. Germline values: CDR1 SGHTA, CDR2 FQGNSA. CDR3 size: 13 residues. The germline V and J ends were trimmed by 1 base and 7 bases, with 7 bases remaining between them. This CDR3 is CASSLVYFGELFF. Written as DNA, the CDR3 is TGTGCCAGCAGCTTAGTGTACTTCGGGGAGCTGTTTTTT.